Here is one T cell receptor beta chain with its context. Its antigen is unknown. The PCR ran on 60 Vbeta and 13 Jbeta primers. Clones were read by immunoSEQ multiplex PCR, and TCRdb kept only the in-frame ones, dropping some. The sample gives about 68,000 clones, over 75% of which show up once; 6% to 7.5% is in the top ten. The sample is drawn from a study of cytomegalovirus exposure and HLA in healthy donors. General study findings and limits: Some V segments, TRBV6-2 and TRBV6-3 among them, were indistinguishable and were therefore excluded. Later examination showed HLA-associated TCR beta chains had greater clonal expansion than equally common others. In a later analysis, CMV-associated beta chains were mostly HLA-associated, it appeared.

The CDR3 is made up of 13 amino acids. Trimming cost V 0 bases and J 2 bases, with 5 bases left between them. Germline-derived CDR1 and CDR2 are SGHDT and YYEEEE. The receptor comes from a human donor in good health. Sequenced input: PBMCs. The rearrangement uses TRBV5-6 and TRBJ2-5; D gene uncertain. The DNA of the CDR3 is TGTGCCAGCAGCTTGGTAGAACAAGAGACCCAGTACTTC. Translating it yields CASSLVEQETQYF.